This TCR beta chain is drawn from a study of T cell responses to AZD1222 COVID-19 vaccine. Study results and limitations: Repertoires were sampled only after the peak T cell response. After two AZD1222 doses, spike-specific TCR breadth and depth rose versus day 0. The donor group comprised mostly white British people and more females; the analysis possibly underestimated clonal diversity.

Regarding this clone: The target antigen is unknown.

TCRdb's table, derived via immunoSEQ multiplex PCR, lists solely in-frame clones and lacks some. There are about 130,000 clones in the sample; just over 85% occur only once, and about 12% lies in the top ten. The germline V gene has CDR1 LNHDA and CDR2 SQIVND (reference sequence). Trimming removed 3 bases at V and 3 bases at J, with 8 bases between. The CDR3 sequence is 13 residues long. The V and J genes are TRBV19 and TRBJ1-1; the D is unclear. The sample in question was peripheral blood, obtained on day 0 of AZD1222 vaccination. The receptor comes from an adult in good health. The CDR3 region is CASSIYTYTEAFF. In nucleotides, the CDR3 is TGTGCCAGTAGTATCTACACCTACACTGAAGCTTTCTTT. Together with reference TRBV19 and TRBJ1-1, the CDR3 gives the full variable domain: DGGITQSPKYLFRKEGQNVTLSCEQNLNHDAMYWYRQDPGQGLRLIYYSQIVNDFQKGDIAEGYSVSREKKESFPLTVTSAQKNPTAFYLCASSIYTYTEAFFGQGTRLTVV.